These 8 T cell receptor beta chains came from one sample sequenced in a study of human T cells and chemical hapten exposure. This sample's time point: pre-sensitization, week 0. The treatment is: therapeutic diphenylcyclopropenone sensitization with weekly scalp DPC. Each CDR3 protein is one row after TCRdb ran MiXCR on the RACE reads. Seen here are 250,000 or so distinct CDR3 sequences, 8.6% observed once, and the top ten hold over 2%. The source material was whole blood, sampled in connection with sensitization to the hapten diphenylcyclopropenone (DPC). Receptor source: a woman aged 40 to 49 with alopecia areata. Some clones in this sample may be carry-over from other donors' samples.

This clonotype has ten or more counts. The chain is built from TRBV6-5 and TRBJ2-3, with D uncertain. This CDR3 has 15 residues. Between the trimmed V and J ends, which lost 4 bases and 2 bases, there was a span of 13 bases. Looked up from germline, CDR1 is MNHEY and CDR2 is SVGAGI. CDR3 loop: CASSLSLTITDTQYF. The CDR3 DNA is TGTGCCAGCAGTTTATCGTTGACCATCACAGATACGCAGTATTTT.

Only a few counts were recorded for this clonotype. The CDR3 DNA is TGCGCCAGCAGCCAAGCGGGTGCCTCCTACGAGCAGTACTTC. Its translation is CASSQAGASYEQYF. The V and J genes are TRBV5-1 and TRBJ2-7; tentative D call: TRBD2 (6 bases). V lost 4 bases, J lost 0 bases, and 11 bases lay in between. Per the germline V gene, CDR1 is SGHRS and CDR2 is YFSETQ. The CDR3 loop spans 14 amino acids.

The CDR3 loop reads CASQAGGSPLHF. The DNA of the CDR3 is TGTGCCAGCCAGGCGGGGGGCTCACCCCTCCACTTT. The genes are TRBV7-9 and TRBJ1-6; possibly TRBD1 for D (6 bases). Germline V gives CDR1 SEHNR, CDR2 FQNEAQ (reference sequence). Trimming cost V 8 bases and J 10 bases, with 12 bases left between them. This CDR3 is built from 12 residues.

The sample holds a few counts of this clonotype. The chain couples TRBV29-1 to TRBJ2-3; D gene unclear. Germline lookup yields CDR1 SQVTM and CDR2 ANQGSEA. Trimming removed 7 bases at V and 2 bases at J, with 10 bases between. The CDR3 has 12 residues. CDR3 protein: CSAVSSTDTQYF. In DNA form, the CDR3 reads TGCAGCGCTGTAAGTTCCACAGATACGCAGTATTTT.

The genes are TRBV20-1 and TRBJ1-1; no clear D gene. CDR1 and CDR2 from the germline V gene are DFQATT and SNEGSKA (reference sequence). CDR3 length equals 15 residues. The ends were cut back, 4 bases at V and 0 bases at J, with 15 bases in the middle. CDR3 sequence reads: CSATRTASMNTEAFF. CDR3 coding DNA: TGCAGTGCTACCCGGACGGCTTCTATGAACACTGAAGCTTTCTTT.

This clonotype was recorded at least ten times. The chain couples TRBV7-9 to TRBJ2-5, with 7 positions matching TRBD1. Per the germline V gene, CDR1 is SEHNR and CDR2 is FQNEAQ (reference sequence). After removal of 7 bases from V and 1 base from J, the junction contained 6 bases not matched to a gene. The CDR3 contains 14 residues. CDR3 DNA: TGTGCCAGCACCTGGGACAGCCGCCAAGAGACCCAGTACTTC. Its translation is CASTWDSRQETQYF.

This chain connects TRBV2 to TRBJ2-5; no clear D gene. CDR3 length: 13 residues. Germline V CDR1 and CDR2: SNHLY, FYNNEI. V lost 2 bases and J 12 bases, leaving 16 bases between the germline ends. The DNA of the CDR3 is TGTGCCAGCAGTGAACAGCCCCCGTCGCGCAAGTACTTC. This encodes CASSEQPPSRKYF. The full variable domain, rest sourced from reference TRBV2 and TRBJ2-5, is EPEVTQTPSHQVTQMGQEVILRCVPISNHLYFYWYRQILGQKVEFLVSFYNNEISEKSEIFDDQFSVERPDGSNFTLKIRSTKLEDSAMYFCASSEQPPSRKYFGPGTRLLVL.

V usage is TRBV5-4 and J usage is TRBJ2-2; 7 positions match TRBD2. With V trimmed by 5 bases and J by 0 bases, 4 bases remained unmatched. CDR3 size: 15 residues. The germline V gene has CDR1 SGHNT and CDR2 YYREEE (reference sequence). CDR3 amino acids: CASRPGTTNTGELFF. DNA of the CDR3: TGTGCCAGCAGACCCGGGACTACGAACACCGGGGAGCTGTTTTTT. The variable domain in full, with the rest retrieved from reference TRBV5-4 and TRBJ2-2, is ETGVTQSPTHLIKTRGQQVTLRCSSQSGHNTVSWYQQALGQGPQFIFQYYREEENGRGNFPPRFSGLQFPNYSSELNVNALELDDSALYLCASRPGTTNTGELFFGEGSRLTVL.